The sequence of this TCR beta chain was determined in a study of human T cells and chemical hapten exposure. A word on this clonotype: Its antigen is currently unknown.

Findings and caveats of the study: High-frequency TCRs, those above 1 in 1000, stayed the same after DPC sensitization.

The time point: patch test 1, 2 weeks after DPC sensitization. Treatment given: therapeutic diphenylcyclopropenone sensitization with weekly scalp DPC. TCRdb re-called the RACE reads through MiXCR, storing one row per CDR3 protein. The sample includes around 120,000 distinct CDR3 sequences, over 10% of them seen just once. This TCR was recovered from a woman aged 50 to 60 with alopecia areata. Some clones in this sample may be carry-over from other donors' samples. The starting material was whole blood, obtained in connection with sensitization to the hapten diphenylcyclopropenone (DPC).

DNA for the CDR3: TGTGCCAGCAGGCCGGGACAAAGGCTTTCGCAAGAGACCCAGTACTTC. Translated, it gives CASRPGQRLSQETQYF. This chain connects TRBV6-5 to TRBJ2-5; possible D gene TRBD1, 6 bases. The germline V gene has CDR1 MNHEY and CDR2 SVGAGI. The CDR3 consists of 16 residues. Trimming took off 6 bases at V and 2 bases at J, with 19 bases between the two ends.